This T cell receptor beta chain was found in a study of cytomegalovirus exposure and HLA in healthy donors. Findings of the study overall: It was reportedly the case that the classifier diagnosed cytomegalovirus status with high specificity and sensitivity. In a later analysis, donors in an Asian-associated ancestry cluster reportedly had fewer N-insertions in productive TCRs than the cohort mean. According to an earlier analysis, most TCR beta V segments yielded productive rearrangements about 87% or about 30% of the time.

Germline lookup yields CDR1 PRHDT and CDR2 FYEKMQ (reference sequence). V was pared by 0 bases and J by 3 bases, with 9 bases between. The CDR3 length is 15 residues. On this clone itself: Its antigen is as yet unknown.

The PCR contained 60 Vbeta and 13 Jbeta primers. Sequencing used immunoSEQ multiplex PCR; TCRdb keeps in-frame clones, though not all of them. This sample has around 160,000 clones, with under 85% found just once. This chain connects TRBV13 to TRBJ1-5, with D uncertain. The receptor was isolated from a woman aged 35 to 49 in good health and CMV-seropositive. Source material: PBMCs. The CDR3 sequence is CASSLGWQDNQPQHF. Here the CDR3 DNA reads TGTGCCAGCAGCTTAGGCTGGCAGGACAATCAGCCCCAGCATTTT.